These 6 T cell receptor beta chains came from one sample sequenced in a study of cytomegalovirus exposure and HLA in healthy donors. PCR employed 60 Vbeta and 13 Jbeta primers. Here immunoSEQ multiplex PCR was the method, and the copy in TCRdb shows in-frame clones only, minus some. The data show some 85,000 clones, about 74% seen once. Sequenced material: PBMCs. All receptors come from a man aged 35 to 55 in good health and CMV-seronegative.

The chain uses TRBV15 and TRBJ2-3, with D perhaps matching TRBD1 (5 bases). CDR1 and CDR2 from the germline V gene are LNHNV and YYDKDF (reference sequence). Trimming took off 0 bases at V and 2 bases at J, with 12 bases between the two ends. This CDR3 has 16 residues. CDR3: CATSREGAQDTDTQYF. The CDR3 DNA sequence: TGTGCCACCAGCAGAGAAGGGGCCCAAGACACAGATACGCAGTATTTT.

This chain joins TRBV2 and TRBJ2-1; perhaps TRBD1 as D (6 bases). The CDR3 runs to 12 residues. Trimming removed 8 bases at V and 8 bases at J, with 13 bases between. Germline loops: CDR1 SNHLY, CDR2 FYNNEI. The CDR3 bases are TGTGCCAGCGGGGAGAGGGGGTATGAGCAGTTCTTC. The encoded protein is CASGERGYEQFF.

The chain has TRBV10-3 and TRBJ2-7, with TRBD2 matching over 7 bases. The length of the CDR3 is 17 residues. CDR1 is ENHRY, CDR2 SYGVKD, per germline. Trimming at V came to 2 bases and at J to 0 bases, leaving 10 bases not matched to a gene. Here the CDR3 reads CAISEPVGGELSYEQYF. CDR3 DNA: TGTGCCATCAGTGAGCCGGTTGGGGGGGAACTCTCCTACGAGCAGTACTTC.

This clone turned up a few times. The rearrangement links TRBV5-1 to TRBJ2-7; 8 bases agree with TRBD1. The CDR3 has 15 residues. Germline loops: CDR1 SGHRS, CDR2 YFSETQ. V dropped 0 bases and J dropped 7; count of bases not matched to a gene: 9. The CDR3 spells CASSLGWQGAGEQYF. The DNA of the CDR3 is TGCGCCAGCAGCTTGGGTTGGCAGGGGGCAGGGGAGCAGTACTTC.

The chain combines TRBV27 with TRBJ1-2; 11 bases are shared with TRBD1. The CDR3 consists of 18 residues. The germline gives CDR1 MNHEY, CDR2 SMNVEV (reference sequence). V lost 1 base to trimming and J lost 6 bases; unmatched junction nucleotides: 13. The CDR3 is CASSLWGTGGGTRDGYTF. In DNA form, the CDR3 reads TGTGCCAGCAGTTTATGGGGGACAGGGGGGGGGACCCGGGATGGCTACACCTTC.

A note on this clone: One end of the junction fails to match germline, which may point to a read error. The chain carries TRBV29-1 and TRBJ2-7; D is possibly TRBD1 (6 bases). CDR3 length: 11 amino acids. The germline V gene encodes CDR1 SQVTM and CDR2 ANQGSEA. The CDR3: CSCTDGGAFDF. The CDR3 DNA reads TGCAGCTGTACCGATGGGGGCGCTTTTGACTTC.